Reported below is one T cell receptor beta chain. Its specificity is unknown. At one of its ends the junction is not consistent with the germline gene, which may arise from a read error. This record belongs to a study of T cells in Graves' hyperthyroidism and ophthalmopathy. On the study more broadly: Peripheral blood was drawn at first diagnosis, prior to all treatment. Broader study findings: Within blood appeared most thyroid clonotypes that had expanded above 0.001. Model output signaled ophthalmopathy a median approximately 6 months ahead of onset.

For Graves' hyperthyroidism to be stable, ophthalmopathy could not progress within 18 months. TCR beta CDR3 region amplification was performed from RNA transcripts. First-round RT-PCR with HTBI primers amplified the TCR CDR3 region. Each CDR3 protein is one row after TCRdb ran MiXCR on the multiplex PCR reads. The profile shows around 350,000 distinct CDR3 sequences, approximately 25% of them singletons. This TCR derives from a man aged 45-60 years with Graves' hyperthyroidism. Sequenced material: blood.

CDR3 DNA sequence: TGTACCAGCAGCTTAGAGCCTAGCGGGAGGGTTACCGGGGAGCTGTTTTTT. As protein: CTSSLEPSGRVTGELFF. The V and J genes are TRBV5-5 and TRBJ2-2, with TRBD2 identical over 12 bases. The CDR3 runs to 17 residues. CDR1 SGHKS and CDR2 YYEKEE come from the germline V gene (reference sequence).